The 24 T cell receptor beta chains listed next were all sequenced from one sample in a study of control samples from healthy donors and cancer patients. Profiling relied on immunoSEQ multiplex PCR, and the TCRdb table lists in-frame clones only, not all of them. This sample carries 90,000 to 100,000 clones, approximately 80% of them seen once, and the ten largest clones take 8% to 11%. The sequencing input was blood. The receptors here all came from a woman aged 30 to 39 in good health.

V usage is TRBV7-2 and J usage is TRBJ2-3, with 7 bases fitting TRBD2. Germline V gene data show CDR1 as SGHTA and CDR2 as FQGNSA. The V and J ends lost 5 bases and 1 base, in that order; junction bases with no gene match: 9. The CDR3 extends over 16 amino acids. The CDR3, as DNA: TGTGCCAGCAGCCCCCGGAGCAGCGGGGGCACAGATACGCAGTATTTT. It translates to CASSPRSSGGTDTQYF.

V is TRBV24-1 and J is TRBJ1-1; D possibly corresponds to TRBD1 (6 bases). V lost 4 bases to trimming and J lost 3 bases, with 11 bases between them. This CDR3 spans 14 amino acids. In germline, CDR1 is KGHDR, CDR2 SFDVKD. The CDR3 loop reads CATSESAGDTEAFF. The CDR3 nucleotides are TGTGCCACCAGTGAGTCAGCAGGGGACACTGAAGCTTTCTTT.

The J gene is TRBJ2-5, the V gene TRBV3-1 (or the pseudogene TRBV3-2); no clear D. V lost 4 bases to trimming and J lost 1 base, with 7 bases between them. The V gene's germline CDR1 is LGHDT and CDR2 YNNKEL (reference sequence). The CDR3 loop spans 13 amino acids. CDR3 sequence (DNA): TGTGCCAGCAGCCTAGCCCGCCAAGAGACCCAGTACTTC. Encoded protein: CASSLARQETQYF.

V is TRBV7-8 and J is TRBJ1-1; 8 positions agree with TRBD1. CDR3 length: 15 residues. V dropped 6 bases and J dropped 0; count of bases not matched to a gene: 6. The germline gives CDR1 SGHVS, CDR2 FQNEAQ. Written as DNA, the CDR3 is TGTGCCAGCAGACCCGGGACAGGTATGAACACTGAAGCTTTCTTT. Protein product: CASRPGTGMNTEAFF. The variable domain in full, completed from reference TRBV7-8 and TRBJ1-1, reads GAGVSQSPRYKVAKRGQDVALRCDPISGHVSLFWYQQALGQGPEFLTYFQNEAQLDKSGLPSDRFFAERPEGSVSTLKIQRTQQEDSAVYLCASRPGTGMNTEAFFGQGTRLTVV.

CDR3 sequence reads: CASHFMGSTEAFF. CDR3 DNA sequence: TGTGCCAGCCACTTCATGGGGAGCACTGAAGCTTTCTTT. The chain employs TRBV6-5 and TRBJ1-1, with D hard to call. CDR3 size: 13 residues. In germline, CDR1 is MNHEY, CDR2 SVGAGI. V lost 8 bases, J lost 4 bases, and 14 bases lay in between.

The chain couples TRBV12-5 to TRBJ2-3; D uncertain. Trimming took 7 bases from V and 6 from J, leaving 17 bases between them. CDR1 LGHNT and CDR2 FRNRAP come from the germline V gene. The CDR3 covers 14 residues. The CDR3 sequence: CASVPGASLDTQYF. The CDR3 bases are TGTGCTAGTGTTCCGGGCGCGAGTCTGGATACGCAGTATTTT. The full variable domain, with the rest looked up from reference TRBV12-5 and TRBJ2-3, is DARVTQTPRHKVTEMGQEVTMRCQPILGHNTVFWYRQTMMQGLELLAYFRNRAPLDDSGMPKDRFSAEMPDATLATLKIQPSEPRDSAVYFCASVPGASLDTQYFGPGTRLTVL.

The chain has TRBV6-2 or TRBV6-3 and TRBJ2-2, with D possibly TRBD2 on 5 matching bases. There are 20 residues in the CDR3. Looked up from germline, CDR1 is MNHEY and CDR2 is SVGEGT. Trimming pared 1 base from V and 6 bases from J, leaving 27 bases between. CDR3 region: CASSYFTPRTANQRAGELFF. The CDR3 nucleotides read TGTGCCAGCAGTTACTTTACCCCACGGACGGCCAATCAGAGGGCCGGGGAGCTGTTTTTT.

The CDR3 region is CASSRGNTQYF. The CDR3 DNA follows: TGTGCCAGCAGCCGGGGGAATACGCAGTATTTT. The rearrangement joins TRBV3-1 (or the pseudogene TRBV3-2) to TRBJ2-3, with D possibly being TRBD1 or TRBD2 (5 bases each). V shed 4 bases and J shed 7 bases, with 6 bases lying between them. CDR1 LGHDT and CDR2 YNNKEL come from the germline V gene (reference sequence). The CDR3 sequence is 11 residues long.

V and J are TRBV3-1 (or the pseudogene TRBV3-2) and TRBJ2-5; 8 bases are shared with TRBD1. This CDR3 spans 14 amino acids. Germline CDR1 LGHDT, CDR2 YNNKEL (reference sequence). With V trimmed by 4 bases and J by 5 bases, 6 bases remained unmatched. This chain's CDR3 is CASSPRGRGETQYF. The CDR3 region has the DNA TGTGCCAGCAGCCCCAGGGGGCGCGGGGAGACCCAGTACTTC.

The chain combines TRBV7-6 with TRBJ2-3; D ambiguous. The CDR3 totals 15 residues. Germline-derived CDR1 and CDR2 are SGHVS and FNYEAQ. V was cut by 5 bases and J by 5 bases, with 17 bases left in between. CDR3 region: CASSAPGGSGDTQYF. The CDR3 DNA sequence: TGTGCCAGCAGCGCCCCTGGCGGCTCGGGAGATACGCAGTATTTT.

This clone has just one count. CDR3 nucleotide sequence: TGTGCCAGCAGCTTAGACGGGACGCGCACAGATACGCAGTATTTT. Residues: CASSLDGTRTDTQYF. The V call is TRBV5-4, the J call TRBJ2-3, with D perhaps assigned TRBD1 or TRBD2 (5 bases each). Germline values: CDR1 SGHNT, CDR2 YYREEE (reference sequence). V was pared by 2 bases and J by 1 base, with 11 bases between. The CDR3 covers 15 residues.

The chain is built from TRBV18 and TRBJ1-4; TRBD1 might be the D (6 bases). The length of the CDR3 is 16 residues. The germline V gene encodes CDR1 KGHSH and CDR2 LQKENI. With 2 bases removed from V and 4 bases from J, the gap between germline ends came to 14 bases. The CDR3 protein is CASSPSGTRSNEKLFF. The CDR3 nucleotides read TGTGCCAGCTCACCATCCGGGACAAGAAGTAATGAAAAACTGTTTTTT.

The V and J genes are TRBV10-3 and TRBJ2-2, with TRBD2 as a possible D gene (6 bases). The CDR3 is made up of 13 amino acids. The germline V gene encodes CDR1 ENHRY and CDR2 SYGVKD. Trimming pared 5 bases from V and 6 bases from J, leaving 10 bases between. CDR3 loop: CAISQASAGELFF. The CDR3 nucleotides are TGTGCCATCAGTCAGGCTAGCGCCGGGGAGCTGTTTTTT.

V and J are TRBV21-1 and TRBJ1-2; no check of the table's D call, TRBD1, against the DNA was made. TRBV21-1 is a known pseudogene. The CDR3 is 16 residues long. DNA for the CDR3: TGTGCCAGCAGCAAAGCGCGCGGACAGGGGAGTGGTGGCTACACCTTC. Its protein is CASSKARGQGSGGYTF.

This clone is judged medium-sized (0.01 to 0.1%). This chain joins TRBV9 and TRBJ1-1; weak D call: TRBD1 (6 bases). The CDR3 runs to 15 residues. V was pared by 0 bases and J by 3 bases, with 12 bases between. CDR1 and CDR2 (germline): SGDLS, YYNGEE. The CDR3 DNA follows: TGTGCCAGCAGCGTAGGGGCGAGGGGGGACACTGAAGCTTTCTTT. Amino acids: CASSVGARGDTEAFF.

The V call is TRBV19, the J call TRBJ1-2; weak D call: TRBD1 (6 bases). In germline, CDR1 is LNHDA, CDR2 SQIVND (reference sequence). This CDR3 has 15 residues. Trimming cost V 3 bases and J 7 bases, with 18 bases left between them. This CDR3 reads CASSILYREEGGYTF. CDR3 bases: TGTGCCAGTAGTATTTTGTACAGGGAGGAGGGTGGCTACACCTTC.

The V and J genes are TRBV5-1 and TRBJ1-1; D might be TRBD1 (5 bases). V was shortened by 0 bases and J by 0 bases, with 12 bases between the two germline ends. The CDR3 is 16 residues long. Germline values: CDR1 SGHRS, CDR2 YFSETQ. For the CDR3, the DNA is TGCGCCAGCAGCTTGGTAGTGGCAGGGTTGAACACTGAAGCTTTCTTT. It yields the protein CASSLVVAGLNTEAFF.

The rearrangement joins TRBV5-8 to TRBJ2-7; possibly TRBD1 for D (6 bases). CDR3 length equals 14 residues. Germline-derived CDR1 and CDR2 are SGHTS and YDEGEE. Trimming took 3 bases from V and 6 from J, leaving 16 bases between them. The CDR3 loop reads CASSSRQVLGEQYF. The DNA of the CDR3 is TGTGCCAGCAGCTCTCGACAGGTGTTGGGCGAGCAGTACTTC.

The DNA of the CDR3 is TGCGCCAGCAGCCATGGGGGGACAGGGGCCAATGATGGCTACACCTTC. Its protein product is CASSHGGTGANDGYTF. This chain links TRBV4-3 with TRBJ1-2; TRBD1 aligns across 10 bases. CDR3 length equals 16 residues. Germline CDR1 reads LGHNA; CDR2 reads YSLEER. Trimming took 3 bases from V and 6 from J; bases not matched to a gene: 10.

This chain joins TRBV5-6 and TRBJ1-5; D may be TRBD1 (6 bases). CDR1 and CDR2 (germline): SGHDT, YYEEEE. The CDR3 runs 15 residues. V lost 2 bases and J lost 2, with 11 bases in between. In DNA, the CDR3 is TGTGCCAGCAGCTTAGGGGGGTCGGGCAATCAGCCCCAGCATTTT. This gives the protein CASSLGGSGNQPQHF.

CDR3 nucleotide sequence: TGTGCCAGCAGAACAAACTCGGGAAGGTACAATGAGCAGTTCTTC. Translating gives CASRTNSGRYNEQFF. The chain carries TRBV2 and TRBJ2-1; D is perhaps TRBD2 (5 bases). The CDR3 consists of 15 residues. Germline CDR1 and CDR2: SNHLY and FYNNEI. V dropped 6 bases and J dropped 4 bases, with 16 bases sitting between them.

In its sample, this clone was seen once. The rearrangement links TRBV29-1 to TRBJ1-2; tentative D call: TRBD1 (6 bases). Germline V lookup: CDR1 SQVTM, CDR2 ANQGSEA. Trimming left V 7 bases short and J 5 bases short, with 17 bases between. The CDR3 runs 13 residues. CDR3 loop: CSAGGGLGYGYTF. CDR3 DNA: TGCAGCGCCGGAGGGGGGCTCGGGTATGGCTACACCTTC.

The chain employs TRBV11-2 and TRBJ2-1; TRBD2 agrees at 7 bases. The CDR3 covers 14 residues. V shed 5 bases and J 3 bases; nucleotides not matched to a gene: 4. The germline gives CDR1 SGHAT, CDR2 FQNNGV. CDR3 loop: CASSPSGDYNEQFF. CDR3 in DNA: TGTGCCAGCAGCCCGAGCGGGGACTACAATGAGCAGTTCTTC.

The genes are TRBV19 and TRBJ1-2, with D possibly TRBD1 on 5 matching bases. Germline V gene sequence: CDR1 LNHDA, CDR2 SQIVND (reference sequence). Trimming cost V 3 bases and J 2 bases, with 13 bases left between them. There are 15 residues in the CDR3. CDR3 residues: CASSIAGTANYGYTF. The CDR3 DNA reads TGTGCCAGTAGTATCGCCGGGACGGCAAACTATGGCTACACCTTC.